This TCR beta chain was recorded in a study of shared clonotypes between healthy human individuals. Concerning this clone itself: Its antigen is as yet unknown.

Study-level results: The sharing of 4.5% to 5% of naive CD4 clonotypes was seen across a few donors.

The data were produced by immunoSEQ multiplex PCR, yet TCRdb's version contains in-frame clones alone and is incomplete. The repertoire has about a million clones, 70% to 85% of them found once; the top ten carry roughly 0.82%. The CDR3 is 15 amino acids. Germline values: CDR1 SGHVS, CDR2 FQNEAQ. V lost 5 bases to trimming and J lost 0 bases; unmatched junction nucleotides: 6. The sequencing input was memory CD4+ T cells from PBMCs. The subset denotes: CD45RA-negative fraction. The TCR sequence derives from a man aged 18 to 29 in good health. Some clones in this sample may be carry-over from other donors' samples. The genes are TRBV7-8 and TRBJ1-1; TRBD1 matches at 7 bases. The CDR3 sequence: CASSPRGTVNTEAFF. As DNA, the CDR3 is TGTGCCAGCAGCCCCAGGGGGACAGTGAACACTGAAGCTTTCTTT.